This T cell receptor beta chain was documented in a study of radiotherapy plus CTLA-4 blockade in lung cancer. At the level of the study: Among enrolled patients, roughly 18% responded and about 30% achieved disease control. Findings and caveats of the study: Response, reportedly, was best predicted by interferon-beta along with early blood T cell clone dynamics. Blood-borne expansion of tumor-derived TCR clones followed radiotherapy plus ipilimumab.

Comment on this clone: No antigen is known for it.

Each patient with chemo-refractory metastatic non-small-cell lung cancer was treated with focal radiation plus CTLA-4 blockade using ipilimumab. Trimming took off 0 bases at V and 2 bases at J, with 7 bases between the two ends. From germline, CDR1 is SGHRS and CDR2 YFSETQ. This CDR3 is 14 amino acids long. TCRdb's copy holds only in-frame clones and misses some; the assay was immunoSEQ multiplex PCR. This table holds approximately 110,000 clones, approximately 77% found once. This chain connects TRBV5-1 to TRBJ2-3; D uncertain. The TCR sequence derives from a human donor with non-small cell lung cancer that progressed on radiotherapy plus ipilimumab. Some clones in this sample may be carry-over from other donors' samples. The specimen comprised peripheral blood, sampled from a patient treated with radiotherapy plus ipilimumab. This CDR3 is CASSLDPYTDTQYF. The CDR3 DNA follows: TGCGCCAGCAGCTTGGACCCTTACACAGATACGCAGTATTTT.